Listed below are T cell receptor beta chains from one sample, sequenced in a study of cytomegalovirus exposure and HLA in healthy donors. Profiling relied on immunoSEQ multiplex PCR, and the TCRdb table lists in-frame clones only, not all of them. The table includes 110,000 or so clones, approximately 76% detected once. The sample consisted of PBMCs. Every receptor here comes from a man between 45 and 60 years old in good health and CMV-seropositive. Each CDR3 is given with its conserved first and last residue. Fields, in order: J gene, D gene, clone size, CDR3 length, V gene, CDR3 DNA, CDR3 protein. D genes are given only for firm matches. Only some rows state a clone size, as once, few, many or a class for expanded clones.

>TRBJ2-5|TRBD1|.|13|TRBV5-1
TGCGCCAGCAGCTGGGACAGCCAAGAGACCCAGTACTTC
CASSWDSQETQYF
>TRBJ2-7|TRBD1|once|14|TRBV27
TGTGCCAGCGGCTGGGGGACAGGGGACTACGAGCAGTACTTC
CASGWGTGDYEQYF
>TRBJ1-1|.|.|16|TRBV5-4
TGTGCCAGCAGCTTGGGTTCAGGCGTCATGAACACTGAAGCTTTCTTT
CASSLGSGVMNTEAFF
>TRBJ2-7|.|.|13|TRBV29-1
TGCAGCGTTGAGTTTACCGACACCTACGAGCAGTACTTC
CSVEFTDTYEQYF
>TRBJ2-7|.|.|13|TRBV28
TGTGCCAGCACCGTTAGGGAGGATTACGAGCAGTACTTC
CASTVREDYEQYF
>TRBJ1-5|.|.|21|TRBV15
TGTGCCACCAGCAGAGATCCAACTTCGGGACCCCAGCGGGGAGAAAATCAGCCCCAGCATTTT
CATSRDPTSGPQRGENQPQHF
>TRBJ2-2|.|.|15|TRBV15
TGTGCCACCAGCAGAGAGGGGGGGCTGAACGGGGAGCTGTTTTTT
CATSREGGLNGELFF
>TRBJ1-4|TRBD1|.|16|TRBV5-6
TGTGCCAGCAGCCGCCGGGGGGCAGGGGGCCAAGAAAAACTGTTTTTT
CASSRRGAGGQEKLFF
>TRBJ1-6|.|once|15|TRBV14
TGTGCCAGCAGCCAAGATGGGAGGGATGACTCACCCCTCCACTTT
CASSQDGRDDSPLHF
>TRBJ2-3|.|.|13|TRBV7-2
TGTGCCAGCAGCTTAGCGCAGTCAGATACGCAGTATTTT
CASSLAQSDTQYF
>TRBJ2-1|.|.|15|TRBV27
TGTGCCAGCAGTTTATTCGGGCAGGGGAGCAATGAGCAGTTCTTC
CASSLFGQGSNEQFF
>TRBJ2-7|TRBD1|.|13|TRBV9
TGTGCCAGCAGCGTAAATGCAGGGGGCGAGCAGTACTTC
CASSVNAGGEQYF
>TRBJ2-7|TRBD1|.|14|TRBV5-5
TGTGCCAGCAGTTTGAGGACAGGGGGTGGCGAGCAGTACTTC
CASSLRTGGGEQYF
>TRBJ2-7|TRBD2|few|13|TRBV28
TGTGCCAGCAGAACTAGCGGTAACTACGAGCAGTACTTC
CASRTSGNYEQYF
>TRBJ1-1|.|.|11|TRBV6-5
TGTGCCAGCAGTACGACGGGGATTGCTTTCTTT
CASSTTGIAFF
>TRBJ2-3|TRBD2|once|14|TRBV9
TGTGCCAGCAGCTCCACGGGGGGGGCGCATACGCAGTATTTT
CASSSTGGAHTQYF
>TRBJ1-6|TRBD1|.|16|TRBV5-1
TGCGCCAGCAGCTTGTGGACAGGGAGGGATAATTCACCCCTCCACTTT
CASSLWTGRDNSPLHF
>TRBJ1-4|.|.|18|TRBV4-1
TGCGCCAGCAGCCCAGCCTTCGGAGGGGTCTATGCTAATGAAAAACTGTTTTTT
CASSPAFGGVYANEKLFF
>TRBJ1-3|.|.|17|TRBV4-1
TGCGCCAGCAGCCAAGTACGGAGGGAGGTCTATGGAAACACCATATATTTT
CASSQVRREVYGNTIYF
>TRBJ1-1|TRBD1|.|15|TRBV2
TGTGCCAGCAGTGAGGGACAGGGACTAAACACTGAAGCTTTCTTT
CASSEGQGLNTEAFF
>TRBJ2-3|.|.|15|TRBV5-1
TGCGCCAGCAGCGTGGACATCCGCCGCACAGATACGCAGTATTTT
CASSVDIRRTDTQYF
>TRBJ2-3|.|few|12|TRBV10-2
TGCGCCAGCAGCCTAGCGTTGGATACGCAGTATTTT
CASSLALDTQYF
>TRBJ2-7|.|few|13|TRBV5-1
TGCGCCAGCAGCTGGGACTCGTCCTACGAGCAGTACTTC
CASSWDSSYEQYF
>TRBJ2-7|.|few|14|TRBV6-5
TGTGCCAGCAGTTACTCGGAGGGGGGGTACGAGCAGTACTTC
CASSYSEGGYEQYF
>TRBJ2-1|TRBD2|once|18|TRBV7-6
TGTGCCAGCAGCTTAGTGCCTAGCGGGGGGTCCTCCTACAATGAGCAGTTCTTC
CASSLVPSGGSSYNEQFF
>TRBJ2-1|.|few|16|TRBV6-1
TGTGCCAGCAGTGAAAAGGCCGTCAGGGGTATTCGGGAGCAGTTCTTC
CASSEKAVRGIREQFF
>TRBJ1-1|.|.|14|TRBV11-2
TGTGCCAGCGGTCCGGGACACCTGAACACTGAAGCTTTCTTT
CASGPGHLNTEAFF
>TRBJ2-1|TRBD2|.|16|TRBV4-3
TGCGCCAGCAGCCAATCTAGCGGGGACCCTTACAATGAGCAGTTCTTC
CASSQSSGDPYNEQFF
>TRBJ2-3|TRBD1|.|15|TRBV7-2
TGTGCCAGCAGCTTAACCGGGACAGTGGGGGATACGCAGTATTTT
CASSLTGTVGDTQYF
>TRBJ2-1|TRBD1|few|15|TRBV9
TGTGCCAGCAGACCTACAGGGGGCCTAAACAATGAGCAGTTCTTC
CASRPTGGLNNEQFF
>TRBJ1-1|.|.|12|TRBV29-1
TGCAGCGCCACGGTAGTGAGCACTGAAGCTTTCTTT
CSATVVSTEAFF
>TRBJ2-3|TRBD1|once|16|TRBV7-8
TGTGCCAGCAGCGGGAAGAGGGGGCAGGGGCGAGATACGCAGTATTTT
CASSGKRGQGRDTQYF
>TRBJ1-2|TRBD1|few|15|TRBV6-1
TGTGCCAGCAGCGACATGGGACAGGGTAACTATGGCTACACCTTC
CASSDMGQGNYGYTF
>TRBJ1-1|TRBD1|.|13|TRBV7-9
TGTTCCAGCAGGTCGACAGGGCCCACTGAAGCTTTCTTT
CSSRSTGPTEAFF
>TRBJ2-1|TRBD2|.|15|TRBV5-1
TGCGCCAGCAGCACCAGACTAGCGGGGGACAATGAGCAGTTCTTC
CASSTRLAGDNEQFF
>TRBJ1-1|TRBD1|.|15|TRBV7-2
TGTGCCAGCAGCTTCGGGACAGCTTTTAACACTGAAGCTTTCTTT
CASSFGTAFNTEAFF
>TRBJ2-3|TRBD2|few|15|TRBV6-6
TGTGCCAGCAGAGGACTAGCGGGGATCACAGATACGCAGTATTTT
CASRGLAGITDTQYF
>TRBJ2-7|TRBD1|.|14|TRBV7-7
TGTGCTAGCAGCCCTGGGACAGGGGACTACGAGCAGTACTTC
CASSPGTGDYEQYF
>TRBJ2-1|TRBD2|.|16|TRBV6-6
TGTGCCAGCAGTTACTCTAGCGGGAGCTCCTACAATGAGCAGTTCTTC
CASSYSSGSSYNEQFF
>TRBJ1-6|TRBD1|.|14|TRBV6-1
TGTGCCAGCAGTGAAGGGACAGGGGGCTCACCCCTCCACTTT
CASSEGTGGSPLHF
>TRBJ2-1|TRBD1|.|16|TRBV7-2
TGTGCCAGCAGTTACCCCTCCGGGACAGGGTGGATTGAGCAGTTCTTC
CASSYPSGTGWIEQFF
>TRBJ2-1|TRBD2|.|14|TRBV5-1
TGCGCCAGCAGCGCGGGACTAGCCTACAATGAGCAGTTCTTC
CASSAGLAYNEQFF
>TRBJ2-7|TRBD1|.|14|TRBV11-1
TGTGCCAGCAGCTTAGAGACAGGGGGGAGCGAGCAGCACTTC
CASSLETGGSEQHF
>TRBJ2-7|TRBD2|.|15|TRBV27
TGTGCCAGCAGTTTTGGCGGGGGGATCTCCTACGAGCAGTACTTC
CASSFGGGISYEQYF
>TRBJ2-1|TRBD1|.|15|TRBV7-9
TGTGCCAGCAGCTTCACGGGACAGGTTAACAATGAGCAGTTCTTC
CASSFTGQVNNEQFF
>TRBJ2-2|TRBD2|.|16|TRBV5-1
TGCGCCAGCAGCTTGGGGGGGGGTACGAACACCGGGGAGCTGTTTTTT
CASSLGGGTNTGELFF
>TRBJ1-2|.|.|14|TRBV28
TGTGCCAGCAGTCCATCCGACAGGTTCTATGGCTACACCTTC
CASSPSDRFYGYTF
>TRBJ1-1|TRBD1|.|14|TRBV7-9
TGTGCCAGCACCTTAGGACAGGGGCGAACTGAAGCTTTCTTT
CASTLGQGRTEAFF
>TRBJ2-5|TRBD2|.|15|TRBV28
TGTGCCAGCAGTTGGGGAGGGTGGGGCCAAGAGACCCAGTACTTC
CASSWGGWGQETQYF
>TRBJ2-5|TRBD1|.|14|TRBV7-9
TGTGCCAGCAGCTCCCGGACAGGCATAGAGACCCAGTACTTC
CASSSRTGIETQYF
>TRBJ2-1|.|.|13|TRBV5-1
TGCGCCAGCAGCTTGGGAGGGTACAATGAGCAGTTCTTC
CASSLGGYNEQFF
>TRBJ2-3|TRBD2|once|14|TRBV28
TGTGCCAGCAGTTTGGGCGGGAGAACAGATACGCAGTATTTT
CASSLGGRTDTQYF
>TRBJ2-3|TRBD2|.|15|TRBV7-9
TGTGCCAGCAGCTTTGGGCTAGCGGGGGCAGATACGCAGTATTTT
CASSFGLAGADTQYF
>TRBJ2-1|.|once|13|TRBV11-2
TGTGCCAGCAGCATGGACTACAGAGTTGAGCAGTTCTTC
CASSMDYRVEQFF
>TRBJ2-1|TRBD2|.|16|TRBV27
TGTGCCAGCAGTTCGACTGTAGCGGGAGGGCCTAATGAGCAGTTCTTC
CASSSTVAGGPNEQFF
>TRBJ2-7|TRBD2|few|13|TRBV5-4
TGTGCCAGTCAGCGGGAGATGGCCTACGAGCAGTACTTC
CASQREMAYEQYF
>TRBJ1-3|.|.|11|TRBV6-5
TGTGCCGGGCGGGGCGGAAACACCATATATTTT
CAGRGGNTIYF
>TRBJ1-5|.|.|15|TRBV5-1
TGCGCCAGCAGCTTGGGACAGGCCGTCCCGGAGCCCCAGCATTTT
CASSLGQAVPEPQHF
>TRBJ1-1|TRBD1|.|15|TRBV9
TGTGCCAGCAGCGTAGAGGGGACAGGGCGGGGTGAAGCTTTCTTT
CASSVEGTGRGEAFF
>TRBJ2-5|TRBD1|.|14|TRBV10-3
TGTGCCATCAGTGGACGGACAGGGGGCGAGACCCAGTACTTC
CAISGRTGGETQYF